The 3 T cell receptor beta chains below were found in one sample sequenced in a study of long-term antiretroviral therapy in people with HIV. An immunoSEQ assay, version v3.0, was performed at survey level. The table came from immunoSEQ multiplex PCR; TCRdb's copy has only in-frame clones and leaves some out. The sample has roughly 16,000 clones, under 80% seen once. The source was unsorted PBMCs, collected roughly 2.2 years before starting antiretroviral therapy. The receptors here all came from a man between 25 and 39 years old with HIV.

This clone showed up just a few times. The CDR3 bases are TGTGCCAGCAGCCGGGACGTCAGCTCCTACGAGCAGTACTTC. This encodes CASSRDVSSYEQYF. The genes are TRBV27 and TRBJ2-7; D might be TRBD1 or TRBD2, each matching 5 bases. Trimming took off 6 bases at V and 0 bases at J, with 12 bases between the two ends. Germline V gene data show CDR1 as MNHEY and CDR2 as SMNVEV (reference sequence). This CDR3 region has 14 residues.

The CDR3 DNA follows: TGTGCCAGCAGCCGAGACAGGGGGGAAGAGACCCAGTACTTC. Amino acids: CASSRDRGEETQYF. The rearrangement uses TRBV5-4 and TRBJ2-5, with 9 bases fitting TRBD1. The ends lost 4 bases at V and 3 bases at J; junction bases unmatched: 4. The germline CDR1 and CDR2 sequences are SGHNT and YYREEE (reference sequence). The CDR3 runs 14 residues.

V usage is TRBV5-4 and J usage is TRBJ2-7, with 7 bases aligning to TRBD2. The CDR3 is 15 residues long. Per the germline V gene, CDR1 is SGHNT and CDR2 is YYREEE (reference sequence). V gave up 7 bases and J gave up 5 bases; unmatched junction bases: 15. The CDR3 nucleotides are TGTGCCAGCCTCGTGGGAGGGAGCTCGGGGAACGAGCAGTACTTC. Protein sequence: CASLVGGSSGNEQYF.